The TCR beta chain described here comes from a study of T cell responses to AZD1222 COVID-19 vaccine. Study-level points and caveats: Nearly half of spike-specific TCRs reportedly target variant regions that are unmutated in the B.1.351 and B.1.1.7 variants. Samples come after the peak T cell response, not at day 14.

Repertoires were generated with immunoSEQ multiplex PCR, while TCRdb's copy carries only in-frame clones and drops some. The data contain some 86,000 clones, approximately 80% of them singletons. A word on this clone: Antigen specificity is unknown.

CDR3 length: 15 residues. The V gene's germline CDR1 is SNHLY and CDR2 FYNNEI. V dropped 6 bases and J dropped 5; count of bases not matched to a gene: 12. The chain joins TRBV2 to TRBJ2-5, with 7 bases aligning to TRBD1. The clonotype originates from an adult in good health. Here the sequenced sample was peripheral blood, taken on day 0 of AZD1222 vaccination. This chain's CDR3 is CASSLPAGGLETQYF. CDR3 coding DNA: TGTGCCAGCAGCCTCCCGGCAGGGGGATTGGAGACCCAGTACTTC. Complete variable domain (other parts from reference TRBV2 and TRBJ2-5): EPEVTQTPSHQVTQMGQEVILRCVPISNHLYFYWYRQILGQKVEFLVSFYNNEISEKSEIFDDQFSVERPDGSNFTLKIRSTKLEDSAMYFCASSLPAGGLETQYFGPGTRLLVL.